A single sample gave rise to the 15 T cell receptor beta chains below, sequenced in a study of control samples from healthy donors and cancer patients. TCRdb's copy holds only in-frame clones and misses some; the assay was immunoSEQ multiplex PCR. Among some 71,000 clones listed, around nine tenths were seen once. Material for sequencing was PBMCs. The receptors derive from a man between 60 and 75 years old with lung cancer.

This chain links TRBV7-9 with TRBJ2-3; D perhaps matches TRBD2 (5 bases). The germline CDR1 and CDR2 sequences are SEHNR and FQNEAQ (reference sequence). V was shortened by 6 bases and J by 2 bases, with 6 bases between the two germline ends. This CDR3 region has 12 residues. The DNA for the CDR3 is TGTGCCAGCAGGAGGGACACAGATACGCAGTATTTT. This codes for CASRRDTDTQYF.

This clone appeared a single time. This chain links TRBV27 with TRBJ1-5; D uncertain. The CDR3 sequence is 15 residues long. V dropped 4 bases and J dropped 0 bases, with 10 bases sitting between them. Germline CDR1 reads MNHEY; CDR2 reads SMNVEV (reference sequence). The CDR3 nucleotides read TGTGCCAGCAGTTCAGCGATTTATAGCAATCAGCCCCAGCATTTT. The encoded protein is CASSSAIYSNQPQHF.

This clone was seen a single time. The chain is built from TRBV3-1 (or the pseudogene TRBV3-2) and TRBJ1-5; D gene ambiguous. Germline V lookup: CDR1 LGHDT, CDR2 YNNKEL (reference sequence). The CDR3 sequence is 13 residues long. The V end was cut by 3 bases, the J end by 7 bases, with 10 bases between. The CDR3 region has the DNA TGTGCCAGCAGCCAGAGGCCGGACCAGCCCCAGCATTTT. Translation: CASSQRPDQPQHF.

This clone was observed a single time. V usage is TRBV5-1 and J usage is TRBJ2-7; D gene uncertain. The CDR3 sequence is 14 residues long. The V gene's germline CDR1 is SGHRS and CDR2 YFSETQ. Trimming removed 1 base from V and 2 bases from J, with 10 bases in between. The CDR3 here is CASSLIPDTYEQYF. In nucleotides, the CDR3 is TGCGCCAGCAGCTTGATACCAGACACCTACGAGCAGTACTTC.

V usage is TRBV9 and J usage is TRBJ1-4; possibly TRBD1 for D (6 bases). From germline, CDR1 is SGDLS and CDR2 YYNGEE. V lost 3 bases, J lost 7 bases, and 13 bases lay in between. This CDR3 region has 14 residues. The CDR3, as DNA: TGTGCCAGCAGCGGCTCGGGGGCGGTTGAAAAACTGTTTTTT. Protein product: CASSGSGAVEKLFF.

This rearrangement joins TRBV11-3 to TRBJ2-3, with D hard to call. The CDR3 contains 14 residues. Germline V gene lookup returns CDR1 SGHNT and CDR2 YENEEA. V gave up 3 bases and J gave up 2 bases, with 9 bases separating them. CDR3 in amino acids: CASSFAEITDTQYF. The DNA for the CDR3 is TGTGCCAGCAGCTTCGCGGAAATCACAGATACGCAGTATTTT.

The chain links TRBV10-3 to TRBJ1-5; D might be TRBD1 (6 bases). In germline, CDR1 is ENHRY, CDR2 SYGVKD. The CDR3 spans 15 residues. Trimming cost V 3 bases and J 0 bases, with 9 bases left between them. CDR3 DNA: TGTGCCATCAGTGAAGGACAGATTAGCAATCAGCCCCAGCATTTT. It yields the protein CAISEGQISNQPQHF.

This chain joins TRBV9 and TRBJ2-5, with 10 bases that match TRBD1. Germline CDR1 is SGDLS and CDR2 is YYNGEE. The length of the CDR3 is 16 residues. V was pared by 4 bases and J by 0 bases, with 6 bases of the junction left unmatched. CDR3 residues: CASSRQGAVNQETQYF. The CDR3 nucleotides read TGTGCCAGCAGCAGACAGGGGGCGGTAAACCAAGAGACCCAGTACTTC.

The chain employs TRBV7-2 and TRBJ1-2; 9 positions match TRBD1. The ends lost 3 bases at V and 8 bases at J; junction bases unmatched: 10. Germline CDR1 reads SGHTA; CDR2 reads FQGNSA. This CDR3 contains 15 residues. CDR3 residues: CASSFRQGEGHGYTF. The CDR3 DNA follows: TGTGCCAGCAGCTTTCGACAGGGGGAGGGTCACGGCTACACCTTC. The variable domain in full, completed from reference TRBV7-2 and TRBJ1-2, reads GAGVSQSPSNKVTEKGKDVELRCDPISGHTALYWYRQSLGQGLEFLIYFQGNSAPDKSGLPSDRFSAERTGGSVSTLTIQRTQQEDSAVYLCASSFRQGEGHGYTFGSGTRLTVV.

The V call is TRBV5-1, the J call TRBJ1-1; D is possibly TRBD1 (5 bases). The V gene's germline CDR1 is SGHRS and CDR2 YFSETQ. The CDR3 is 15 amino acids. The germline V and J ends were trimmed by 5 bases and 4 bases, with 18 bases remaining between them. The CDR3 region has the DNA TGCGCCAGCAGTTACTACGGGGCCGAGCGCACTGAAGCTTTCTTT. Amino acids: CASSYYGAERTEAFF.

V gene TRBV10-2 combines with J gene TRBJ2-5, with D perhaps TRBD1 or TRBD2 (5 bases each). The V end lost 7 bases, the J end lost 2 bases, and 14 bases lay between the germline ends. The CDR3 sequence is 14 residues long. The V gene's germline CDR1 is WSHSY and CDR2 SAAADI. CDR3 region: CASNLAGWQETQYF. The DNA of the CDR3 is TGCGCCAGCAATCTAGCAGGGTGGCAAGAGACCCAGTACTTC.

CDR3 sequence reads: CASSGRRGYGYTF. CDR3 DNA: TGTGCCAGCAGTGGTAGACGGGGATATGGCTACACCTTC. The chain recombines TRBV12-3 or TRBV12-4 with TRBJ1-2; D remains unclear. The length of the CDR3 is 13 residues. Trimming removed 5 bases from V and 5 bases from J, with 12 bases in between.

The rearrangement joins TRBV7-9 to TRBJ1-1, with 8 bases identical to TRBD1. Germline assignment: CDR1 SEHNR and CDR2 FQNEAQ (reference sequence). V gave up 7 bases and J gave up 1 base; unmatched junction bases: 8. This CDR3 has 15 residues. In DNA, the CDR3 is TGTGCCAGCACCTTTCCCGGGACAGGGAACACTGAAGCTTTCTTT. The encoded protein is CASTFPGTGNTEAFF.

The chain joins TRBV5-1 to TRBJ1-1; D gene uncertain. The germline V gene encodes CDR1 SGHRS and CDR2 YFSETQ. V dropped 4 bases and J dropped 3 bases, with 13 bases sitting between them. The CDR3 runs 14 residues. This chain's CDR3 is CASSILQEDTEAFF. The CDR3 nucleotides are TGCGCCAGCAGCATTCTCCAGGAAGACACTGAAGCTTTCTTT.

The chain uses TRBV3-1 (or the pseudogene TRBV3-2) and TRBJ1-6; weak D call: TRBD1 (5 bases). Germline assignment: CDR1 LGHDT and CDR2 YNNKEL (reference sequence). This CDR3 is 18 amino acids long. V lost 1 base to trimming and J lost 0 bases, with 13 bases between them. The CDR3 spells CASSQVEHRSSYNSPLHF. CDR3 bases: TGTGCCAGCAGCCAAGTCGAACACAGGAGCTCCTATAATTCACCCCTCCACTTT.